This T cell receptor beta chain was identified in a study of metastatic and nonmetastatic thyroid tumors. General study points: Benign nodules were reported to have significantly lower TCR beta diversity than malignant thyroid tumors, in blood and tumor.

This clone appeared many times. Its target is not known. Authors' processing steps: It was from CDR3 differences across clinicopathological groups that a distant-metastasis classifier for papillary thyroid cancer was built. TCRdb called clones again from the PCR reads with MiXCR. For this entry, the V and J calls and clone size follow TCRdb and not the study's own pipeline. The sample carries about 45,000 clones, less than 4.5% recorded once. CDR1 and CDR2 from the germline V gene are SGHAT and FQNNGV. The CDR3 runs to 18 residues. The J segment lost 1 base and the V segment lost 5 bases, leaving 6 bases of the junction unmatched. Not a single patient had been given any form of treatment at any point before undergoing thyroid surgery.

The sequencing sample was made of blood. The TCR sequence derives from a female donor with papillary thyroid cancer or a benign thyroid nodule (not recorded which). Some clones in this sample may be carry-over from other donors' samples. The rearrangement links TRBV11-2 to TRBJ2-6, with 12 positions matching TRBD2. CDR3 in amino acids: CASSARGLAGSGANVLTF. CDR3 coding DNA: TGTGCCAGCAGCGCGCGGGGACTAGCGGGTTCTGGGGCCAACGTCCTGACTTTC.